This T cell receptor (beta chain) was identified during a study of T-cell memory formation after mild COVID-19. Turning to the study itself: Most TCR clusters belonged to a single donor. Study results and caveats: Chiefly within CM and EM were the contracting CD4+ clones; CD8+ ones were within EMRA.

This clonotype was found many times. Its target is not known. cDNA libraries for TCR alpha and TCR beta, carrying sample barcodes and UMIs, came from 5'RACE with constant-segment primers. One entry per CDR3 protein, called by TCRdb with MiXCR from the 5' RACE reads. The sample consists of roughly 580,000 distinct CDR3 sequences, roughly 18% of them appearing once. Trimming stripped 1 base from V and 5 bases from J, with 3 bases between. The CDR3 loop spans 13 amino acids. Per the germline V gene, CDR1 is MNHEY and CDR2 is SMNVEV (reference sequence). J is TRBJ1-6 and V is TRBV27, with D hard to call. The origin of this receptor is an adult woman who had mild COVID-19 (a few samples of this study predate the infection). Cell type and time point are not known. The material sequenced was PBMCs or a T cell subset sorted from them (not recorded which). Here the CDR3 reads CASSLLDNSPLHF. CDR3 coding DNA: TGTGCCAGCAGTTTATTGGATAATTCACCCCTCCACTTT.